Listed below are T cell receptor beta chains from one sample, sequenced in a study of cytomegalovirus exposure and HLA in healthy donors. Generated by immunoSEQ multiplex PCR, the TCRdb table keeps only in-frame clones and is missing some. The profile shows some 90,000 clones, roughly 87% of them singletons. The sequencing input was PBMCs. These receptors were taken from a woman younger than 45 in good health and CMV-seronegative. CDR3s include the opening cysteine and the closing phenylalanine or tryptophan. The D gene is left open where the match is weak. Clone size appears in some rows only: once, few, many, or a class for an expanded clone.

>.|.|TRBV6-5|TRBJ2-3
TGTGCCAGCAGTTCCGTCCCTACAGATACGCAGTATTTT
CASSSVPTDTQYF
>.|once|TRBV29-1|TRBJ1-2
TGCAGCGTTCGCTGGGCGGGACCGGCGTATGGCTACACCTTC
CSVRWAGPAYGYTF
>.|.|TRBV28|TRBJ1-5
TGTGCCAGCAGCCGAACGAGGAGCAATCAGCCCCAGCATTTT
CASSRTRSNQPQHF
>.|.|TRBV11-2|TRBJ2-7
TGTGCCAGCAGCTTAGTCGCTGGGGCGGTCTCCTACGAGCAGTACTTC
CASSLVAGAVSYEQYF
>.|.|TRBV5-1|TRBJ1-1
TGCGCCAGCAGCTTGGCTGGCAGGGTGAACACTGAAGCTTTCTTT
CASSLAGRVNTEAFF
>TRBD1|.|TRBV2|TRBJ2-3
TGTGCCAGCAGTGCCGAGCAACAGGGGGTAGGTCCAGATACGCAGTATTTT
CASSAEQQGVGPDTQYF
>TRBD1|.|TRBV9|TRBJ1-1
TGTGCCAGCAGCCCGGGACAGGGACGGCACACTGAAGCTTTCTTT
CASSPGQGRHTEAFF
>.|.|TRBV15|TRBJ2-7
TGTGCCACCAGCAGAGATTTAGTACTAGCCCACGAGCAGTACTTC
CATSRDLVLAHEQYF
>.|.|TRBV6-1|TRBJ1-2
TGTGCCAGCAGAGAGACAGTGGCCTTCTATGGCTACACCTTC
CASRETVAFYGYTF
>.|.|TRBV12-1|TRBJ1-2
TGTGCCACCCCGATAGACAGTAACTATGGCTACACCTTC
CATPIDSNYGYTF
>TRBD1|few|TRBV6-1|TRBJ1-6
TGTGCCAGCAAGGAGGGGGCAGAGAATTCACCCCTCCACTTT
CASKEGAENSPLHF
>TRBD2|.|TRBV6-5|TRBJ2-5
TGTGCCAGCGGACTAGTTGAGACCCAGTACTTC
CASGLVETQYF
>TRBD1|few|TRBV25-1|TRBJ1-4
TGTGCCAGCAGTTCAGGGACAGGGGGGTATTGGAGTGAAAAACTGTTTTTT
CASSSGTGGYWSEKLFF
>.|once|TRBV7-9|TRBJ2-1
TGTGCCAGCAGCTTACGAGTCGATGAGCAGTTCTTC
CASSLRVDEQFF
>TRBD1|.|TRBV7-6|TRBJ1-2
TGTGCCAGCAGCTCACGACAGGGCTATGGCTACACCTTC
CASSSRQGYGYTF
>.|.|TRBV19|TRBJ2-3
TGTGCCAGTAGTACACAGGGCCCGAGGGATACGCAGTATTTT
CASSTQGPRDTQYF
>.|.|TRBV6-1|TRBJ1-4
TGTGCCAGCGCCTCCCGGGTGCCTAATGAAAAACTGTTTTTT
CASASRVPNEKLFF
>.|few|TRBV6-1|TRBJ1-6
TGTGCCAGCAGTGAACGGCATGAGGGTTCACCCCTCCACTTT
CASSERHEGSPLHF
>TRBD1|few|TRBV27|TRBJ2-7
TGTGCCAGCAGTTTTCTGGACAGGAGGTACGAGCAGTACTTC
CASSFLDRRYEQYF
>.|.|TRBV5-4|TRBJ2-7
TGTGCCAGCAGCTTGGAAGACAGAAACTACGAGCAGTACTTC
CASSLEDRNYEQYF
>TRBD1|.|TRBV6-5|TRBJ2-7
TGTGCCAGCAGTTACTCCCGGGACAGGGTTTTGGAGCAGTACTTC
CASSYSRDRVLEQYF
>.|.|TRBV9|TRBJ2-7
TGTGCCAGCAGCCCCCGGGACTCGGCCTCCTACGAGCAGTACTTC
CASSPRDSASYEQYF
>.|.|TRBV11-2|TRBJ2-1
TGTGCCAGCAGCTTAGCAGGCCTAGCTGACAATGAGCAGTTCTTC
CASSLAGLADNEQFF
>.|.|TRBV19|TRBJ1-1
TGTGCCAGTCAATGGGGAGTGAACACTGAAGCTTTCTTT
CASQWGVNTEAFF
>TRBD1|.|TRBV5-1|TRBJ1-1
TGCGCCAGCAGTCAGGGGGGAGTGAACACTGAAGCTTTCTTT
CASSQGGVNTEAFF
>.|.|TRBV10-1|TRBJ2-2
TGCGCCAGCAGTCATTCCGTGCGATCGGGGGACACCGGGGAGCTGTTTTTT
CASSHSVRSGDTGELFF
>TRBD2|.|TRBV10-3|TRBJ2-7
TGTGCCATAAGTGCGGGGGGCTACGAGCAGTACTTC
CAISAGGYEQYF
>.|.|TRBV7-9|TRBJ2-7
TGTGCCAGCAGCGCCCCCCGGGTGGGTTCCCGCTACGAGCAGTACTTC
CASSAPRVGSRYEQYF
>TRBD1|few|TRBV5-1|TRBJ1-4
TGCGCCAGCAGCAGACCGGACAGGGTCAATGAAAAACTGTTTTTT
CASSRPDRVNEKLFF
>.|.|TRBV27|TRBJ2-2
TGTGCCAGCAGCCGGAGGAGGAACACCGGGGAGCTGTTTTTT
CASSRRRNTGELFF
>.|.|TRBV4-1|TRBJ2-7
TGCGCCAGCAGCCACGGTCAGGGGGGCACCTACGAGCAGTACTTC
CASSHGQGGTYEQYF
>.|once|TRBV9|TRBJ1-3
TGTGCCAGCAGCGTCAATTCTGGAAACACCATATATTTT
CASSVNSGNTIYF
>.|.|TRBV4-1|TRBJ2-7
TGCGCCAGCAGCCCTGCGTGGACTCCTAACGAGCAGTACTTC
CASSPAWTPNEQYF
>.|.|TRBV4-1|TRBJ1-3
TGCGCCAGCAGGCCTCTAACCCGGGGATATGGAAACACCATATATTTT
CASRPLTRGYGNTIYF
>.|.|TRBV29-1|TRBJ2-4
TGCAGCGTTGAAGGTCTAGCCAAAAACATTCAGTACTTC
CSVEGLAKNIQYF
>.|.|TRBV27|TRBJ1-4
TGTGCCAGCAGTTTATTTGGACTCCACGACTCGAGAAAACTGTTTTTT
CASSLFGLHDSRKLFF
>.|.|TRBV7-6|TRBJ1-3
TGTGCCAGCAGCTTAGGGCGGACAACCGGAAACACCATATATTTT
CASSLGRTTGNTIYF
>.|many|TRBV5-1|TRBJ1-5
TGCGCCAGCAGCGAAACAGTGACAGGGCCCCAGCATTTT
CASSETVTGPQHF
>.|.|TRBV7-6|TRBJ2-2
TGTGCCAGCAGCTTAGCGCTAACCACCGGGGAGCTGTTTTTT
CASSLALTTGELFF
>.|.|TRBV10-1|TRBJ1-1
TGCGCCAGCAGTATGGACAGCGTAACTGAAGCTTTCTTT
CASSMDSVTEAFF
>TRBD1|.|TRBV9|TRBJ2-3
TGTGCCAGCAGTGTGGGGACAGGGACAGATACGCAGTATTTT
CASSVGTGTDTQYF
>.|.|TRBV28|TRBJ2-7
TGTGCCAGCAGGTCCCCAGGGTTCCTCTACGAGCAGTACTTC
CASRSPGFLYEQYF
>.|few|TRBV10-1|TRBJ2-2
TGCGCCAGCAGTGAGTCCGCGGTAGGGGAGCTGTTTTTT
CASSESAVGELFF
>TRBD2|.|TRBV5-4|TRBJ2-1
TGTGCCAGCAGCTTGGGACTAGCGGGAGAGGACGAGCAGTTCTTC
CASSLGLAGEDEQFF
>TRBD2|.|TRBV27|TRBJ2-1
TGTGCCAGCAGTCCCCGGACTAGCGGGAGGCTAAACAATGAGCAGTTCTTC
CASSPRTSGRLNNEQFF
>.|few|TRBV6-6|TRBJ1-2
TGTGCCAGCAGTTACCTCTCAGGGTCAAGTGGCTACACCTTC
CASSYLSGSSGYTF
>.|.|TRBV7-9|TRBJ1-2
TGTGCCAGCAGCTTAGGGCGACAGGAATATGGCTACACCTTC
CASSLGRQEYGYTF
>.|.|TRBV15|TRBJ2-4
TGTGCCACCAGCAGAGACTCCGGGGGAAACATTCAGTACTTC
CATSRDSGGNIQYF
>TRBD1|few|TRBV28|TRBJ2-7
TGTGCCAGCAGTAGCCCGGGACAGAGCGAGCAGTACTTC
CASSSPGQSEQYF
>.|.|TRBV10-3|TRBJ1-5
TGTGCCATCAGTGAGGGGGCGGATCAGCCCCAGCATTTT
CAISEGADQPQHF
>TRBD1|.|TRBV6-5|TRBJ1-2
TGTGCCAGCAGTTACTTTGGGGACAGCTATGGCTACACCTTC
CASSYFGDSYGYTF
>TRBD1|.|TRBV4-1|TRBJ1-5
TGCGCCAGCAGCCAACAACAGGGGGCGGGCAATCAGCCCCAGCATTTT
CASSQQQGAGNQPQHF
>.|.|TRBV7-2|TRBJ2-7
TGTGCCAGCAGCCGACTCCACGACGGGAACGAGCAGTACTTC
CASSRLHDGNEQYF
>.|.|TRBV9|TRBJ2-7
TGTGCCAGCAGCGTAGACCCGGCGGGGACCGAGCAGTACTTC
CASSVDPAGTEQYF
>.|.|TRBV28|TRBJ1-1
TGTGCCAGCAGTTTAGTGGGGCTTGAAGCTTTCTTT
CASSLVGLEAFF